These T cell receptor beta chains were read from a single sample in a study of molecular identifiers for immune sequencing clone quantification. TCRdb independently ran MiXCR on the PCR reads; one entry per CDR3 protein. The table lists under 600,000 distinct CDR3 sequences, over 20% of them singletons, with around 0.86% in the top ten. The sequencing input was naive CD8+ T cells from blood, with Jurkat cell RNA spiked in. The receptor source for this set is a human donor in good health. Some libraries in this study had Jurkat cell RNA spiked in. Each CDR3 is given with its conserved first and last residue. The D gene is left open where the match is weak. Clone size appears in some rows only: once, few, many, or a class for an expanded clone.

.	TRBV15	many	TRBJ2-3	CATSRGPRGSGTDTQYF	TGTGCCACCAGCAGAGGTCCGAGGGGGAGCGGCACAGATACGCAGTATTTT
.	TRBV6-1	.	TRBJ2-3	CASSETTYPYF	TGTGCCAGCAGTGAAACAACCTACCCCTATTTT
.	TRBV19	many	TRBJ2-6	CASSINTAGANVLTF	TGTGCCAGTAGTATTAATACGGCTGGGGCCAACGTCCTGACTTTC
TRBD2	TRBV4-2	few	TRBJ2-7	CASSQDISGRAAHEQYF	TGTGCCAGCAGCCAAGATATTAGCGGGAGGGCCGCCCACGAGCAGTACTTC
TRBD2	TRBV27	.	TRBJ2-7	CASSSSGRYYEQYF	TGTGCCAGCAGCTCCAGCGGGAGGTACTACGAGCAGTACTTC
TRBD1	TRBV6-6	.	TRBJ2-6	CASSLTGPRSGANVLTF	TGTGCCAGCAGTCTGACAGGGCCACGCTCTGGGGCCAACGTCCTGACTTTC
.	TRBV21-1	few	TRBJ2-2	CASSKASPRGESGELFF	TGTGCCAGCAGCAAAGCGTCGCCGAGGGGAGAGTCCGGGGAGCTGTTTTTT
.	TRBV4-3	many	TRBJ2-3	CASSQDLLASGTQYF	TGCGCCAGCAGCCAAGATTTATTAGCGAGTGGGACGCAGTATTTT
.	TRBV4-1	few	TRBJ1-1	CASSQDVRVFEAFF	TGCGCCAGCAGCCAAGATGTGAGAGTCTTTGAAGCTTTCTTT
.	TRBV30	few	TRBJ2-3	CAWTIAAGYTQYF	TGTGCCTGGACCATAGCCGCGGGATATACGCAGTATTTT
TRBD1	TRBV5-1	many	TRBJ1-5	CASSVRDRGTNQPQHF	TGCGCCAGCAGCGTGCGGGACAGGGGTACCAATCAGCCCCAGCATTTT
.	TRBV5-1	many	TRBJ2-7	CASSLGQGTQYEQYF	TGCGCCAGCAGCTTGGGGCAGGGGACCCAATACGAGCAGTACTTC
.	TRBV6-5	many	TRBJ2-1	CASSYSVGSNEQFF	TGTGCCAGCAGTTACTCGGTAGGAAGTAATGAGCAGTTCTTC
TRBD2	TRBV11-2	.	TRBJ2-3	CASSLDPLAEGPNTQYF	TGTGCCAGCAGCTTAGATCCCCTAGCGGAGGGGCCAAATACGCAGTATTTT
.	TRBV4-3	few	TRBJ2-7	CASSQENNYEQYF	TGCGCCAGCAGCCAAGAAAACAACTACGAGCAGTACTTC
TRBD1	TRBV30	few	TRBJ1-1	CAWGRQGMGTEAFF	TGTGCCTGGGGCCGACAGGGAATGGGCACTGAAGCTTTCTTT
TRBD2	TRBV6-2/TRBV6-3	few	TRBJ2-1	CASSYSALAGEQFF	TGTGCCAGCAGTTACTCGGCGCTAGCGGGAGAGCAGTTCTTC
TRBD2	TRBV7-6	many	TRBJ2-4	CASSGLAGGPENIQYF	TGTGCCAGCAGCGGACTAGCGGGGGGGCCCGAAAACATTCAGTACTTC